This TCR beta chain derives from a study of cytomegalovirus exposure and HLA in healthy donors (dated by TCRdb to 2016 to 2017). The study in broad terms: A later analysis indicated that the roughly 130 validation repertoires were generated on the platform also employed for the roughly 730 repertoires of the first cohort. High-throughput TCR immunosequencing, statistical association of individual TCRs with disease status, and machine learning were combined to predict cytomegalovirus infection status. The study was designed to test whether signatures of past pathogen exposure could be identified by cataloging public T cell receptors. Besides the first cohort of around 700 subjects, a separate validation cohort made up of 120 different subjects was used. The paper's findings and limits, for the study overall: A total of 150 to 200 TCR beta chains were listed by the study as associated with cytomegalovirus. Three of the identified cytomegalovirus-associated TCR beta chains were confirmed in vitro to be specific for cytomegalovirus antigens. Across donors, most TCR sequences were observed very rarely, whereas some public TCRs were present in many individuals. All 120 or so repertoires were used to score co-occurrence in the validation cohort in a later analysis, because that analysis had no HLA typing for the cohort. It was suggested by the authors that the approach could potentially be generalized to other disease states and immunological phenotypes. The classifier was reported to diagnose cytomegalovirus status with high specificity and sensitivity in both the original and validation cohorts. A later analysis found that TCRs clustered in the first cohort also tended to co-occur in the 120 validation repertoires, with 90% to 95% of cluster scores above 0.

The donors belonged to the validation cohort of approximately 130 subjects, which was separate from the approximately 660-subject first cohort. Its CDR3 holds 13 amino acids, cysteine through phenylalanine. This entry keeps only the CDR3 DNA: 39 bases, framed from base 1. V gives up 1 base and J gives up 7 bases, and the segment between their germline ends measures 8 bases. Looking up the germline V gene yields CDR1 SGHNT and CDR2 YENEEA. Points on this clone: The antigen it binds to is not known. Base qualities are not recorded, but no much larger clone differs from it by a single base.

The receptor library was made with the immunoSEQ multiplex PCR assay. On the authors' methods: A statistical classification framework was built to diagnose cytomegalovirus status from the catalog of TCR beta chain sequences. The table was pulled from immuneACCESS by TCRdb, which kept in-frame rearrangements only. Such tables lose some clones; where checked, under half of the loss comes from unresolved V genes, and the rest has no known cause. Clonal size and the V and J genes are those of that table, whereas D and trimming came from the DNA. For this sample there are 150,000 to 200,000 clones; roughly 84% appear just once. Roughly 10% of the sample is held by the ten biggest clonotypes.

Source material: PBMCs. The chain is made from TRBV11-3 and TRBJ2-1; possibly the D gene is TRBD2, per 6 matching bases. This TCR derives from a man aged 30-40 years in good health and CMV-seropositive. DNA sequence: TGTGCCAGCAGCTTAGTTGGAGGGAATGAGCAGTTCTTC. Its translation is CASSLVGGNEQFF.